A single sample is the source of the 27 T cell receptor beta chains below, sequenced in a study of monozygotic twins with inflammatory bowel disease. TCRdb reanalyzed the 5' RACE reads, giving one entry per CDR3 protein sequence and no DNA. This specimen shows fewer than 200,000 distinct CDR3 sequences; the ten leading clones hold roughly 2.4%. The sample taken for sequencing was blood. These receptors came from a human donor with ulcerative colitis or Crohn's disease, or a healthy co-twin of an affected twin (not recorded which).

The chain couples TRBV15 to TRBJ1-1. Per the germline V gene, CDR1 is LNHNV and CDR2 is YYDKDF (reference sequence). CDR3 length: 15 residues. The CDR3 sequence is CATSRAQTSNTEAFF.

The CDR3 sequence: CSAKTGTETQYF. The chain uses TRBV20-1 and TRBJ2-5; TCRdb reports TRBD2, a call that lacks DNA to check it against. The CDR3 is 12 amino acids. CDR1 is DFQATT, CDR2 SNEGSKA, per germline (reference sequence).

CDR3 protein: CSARGFRDRVGPQHF. The genes are TRBV20-1 and TRBJ1-5; TCRdb proposes TRBD1, but this gene call is untestable without DNA. Per the germline V gene, CDR1 is DFQATT and CDR2 is SNEGSKA (reference sequence). CDR3 length: 15 amino acids.

This sequence joins TRBV6-5 and TRBJ2-7; TCRdb's assignment of TRBD1 cannot be checked, as there is no DNA. CDR3 length equals 16 residues. Germline loops: CDR1 MNHEY, CDR2 SVGAGI. The CDR3 reads CASSLGAYSRGYEQYF.

The chain couples TRBV20-1 to TRBJ2-7; the D gene TCRdb calls, TRBD2, cannot be checked with no DNA. The germline CDR1 and CDR2 sequences are DFQATT and SNEGSKA (reference sequence). This CDR3 has 12 residues. CDR3 residues: CSARARASEQYF.

The rearrangement links TRBV3-1 to TRBJ1-5; checking the TCRdb D call of TRBD1 is not possible without DNA. Germline CDR1 is LGHDT and CDR2 is YNNKEL (reference sequence). This CDR3 has 15 amino acids. The CDR3 region is CASSSTNRVHQPQHF.

The chain recombines TRBV6-5 with TRBJ2-7. Looked up from germline, CDR1 is MNHEY and CDR2 is SVGAGI. CDR3 size: 15 residues. CDR3 sequence reads: CASSYVMGASTEQYF.

This rearrangement joins TRBV7-9 to TRBJ2-1; lacking DNA, the TRBD1 call made by TCRdb goes unchecked. CDR1 SEHNR and CDR2 FQNEAQ come from the germline V gene (reference sequence). This CDR3 has 16 residues. CDR3 sequence: CASSPRLAMSYNEQFF.

This rearrangement joins TRBV5-8 to TRBJ1-5; TCRdb names TRBD1, which stays unverified in the absence of DNA. This CDR3 has 15 amino acids. CDR1 is SGHTS and CDR2 is YDEGEE in the germline V gene. The chain's CDR3 is CASSLRDREGQPQHF.

This chain joins TRBV10-1 and TRBJ2-7; TCRdb names TRBD1, which stays unverified in the absence of DNA. The CDR3 sequence is 12 residues long. Germline-derived CDR1 and CDR2 are WNHNN and SYGVQD (reference sequence). CDR3 residues: CASSRDSREQYF.

The V call is TRBV5-1, the J call TRBJ2-5; TCRdb selects TRBD1, and the lack of DNA leaves this call unchecked. CDR1 and CDR2 from the germline V gene are SGHRS and YFSETQ. The CDR3 length is 15 residues. The CDR3 spells CASSSPGTGYLTQYF.

V gene TRBV20-1 combines with J gene TRBJ2-5; TCRdb's D call of TRBD2 is untestable without DNA. There are 17 residues in the CDR3. The germline gives CDR1 DFQATT, CDR2 SNEGSKA (reference sequence). The chain's CDR3 is CSARDHGLAGFRETQYF.

The chain employs TRBV27 and TRBJ1-6. CDR1 and CDR2 (germline): MNHEY, SMNVEV (reference sequence). The CDR3 is 13 residues long. CDR3 protein: CASSPDYNSPLHF.

The CDR3 here is CASSLRENTEAFF. The V and J genes are TRBV7-8 and TRBJ1-1. CDR1 is SGHVS, CDR2 FQNEAQ, per germline. This CDR3 has 13 amino acids.

V usage is TRBV24-1 and J usage is TRBJ2-3; TCRdb calls TRBD1, which cannot be checked without DNA. CDR3 length: 14 residues. The germline V gene has CDR1 KGHDR and CDR2 SFDVKD. The CDR3 sequence is CATQGQLLLDTQYF.

The V and J genes are TRBV5-1 and TRBJ2-2; with no DNA, the TCRdb D assignment of TRBD1 cannot be verified. The length of the CDR3 is 16 residues. Germline V gives CDR1 SGHRS, CDR2 YFSETQ. The CDR3 loop is CASSPGAGLETGELFF.

This chain links TRBV7-9 with TRBJ2-6; lacking DNA, the TRBD2 call made by TCRdb goes unchecked. CDR1 and CDR2 (germline): SEHNR, FQNEAQ (reference sequence). The CDR3 covers 21 residues. Here the CDR3 reads CASSLVGGRLAGVPGANVLTF.

The genes are TRBV6-1 and TRBJ1-2. Germline values: CDR1 MNHNS, CDR2 SASEGT. This CDR3 spans 14 amino acids. Here the CDR3 reads CASSERDRGYGYTF.

The rearrangement links TRBV24-1 to TRBJ2-5; there is no DNA to check the TCRdb D call of TRBD1. The length of the CDR3 is 14 residues. Germline V gene sequence: CDR1 KGHDR, CDR2 SFDVKD. CDR3 sequence reads: CATSDVGQQETQYF.

V usage is TRBV5-1 and J usage is TRBJ2-4; with no DNA, the TCRdb D assignment of TRBD1 cannot be verified. CDR1 is SGHRS, CDR2 YFSETQ, per germline. CDR3 length: 13 amino acids. CDR3 in amino acids: CASSGTGPNIQYF.

The V gene is TRBV28, the J gene TRBJ1-5; TCRdb's D call of TRBD1 is untestable without DNA. The CDR3 is 14 amino acids. CDR1 and CDR2 from the germline V gene are MDHEN and SYDVKM. CDR3 sequence: CASSSTGEVQPQHF.

The chain has TRBV6-5 and TRBJ2-5. This CDR3 is built from 15 residues. CDR1 and CDR2 from the germline V gene are MNHEY and SVGAGI. The chain's CDR3 is CASSYSSEVQETQYF.

J is TRBJ1-1 and V is TRBV6-1. Germline V gene data show CDR1 as MNHNS and CDR2 as SASEGT. The CDR3 runs to 14 residues. The CDR3 reads CASSPSDRNTEAFF.

V is TRBV11-2 and J is TRBJ1-3; TCRdb outputs TRBD1, but without DNA this stays unchecked. Germline lookup yields CDR1 SGHAT and CDR2 FQNNGV. This CDR3 has 16 amino acids. The chain's CDR3 is CASSLTSGVSGNTIYF.

This chain connects TRBV7-2 to TRBJ2-7; the D call of TRBD2 rests on TCRdb alone, since no DNA is present to check it. Germline-derived CDR1 and CDR2 are SGHTA and FQGNSA. The CDR3 contains 15 residues. The chain's CDR3 is CASSLVSGRLGEQYF. Complete variable domain (other parts from reference TRBV7-2 and TRBJ2-7): GAGVSQSPSNKVTEKGKDVELRCDPISGHTALYWYRQSLGQGLEFLIYFQGNSAPDKSGLPSDRFSAERTGGSVSTLTIQRTQQEDSAVYLCASSLVSGRLGEQYFGPGTRLTVT.

The chain is built from TRBV11-3 and TRBJ2-1; no DNA is available, so the TRBD2 call from TCRdb remains unchecked. Germline V gene data show CDR1 as SGHNT and CDR2 as YENEEA. The CDR3 sequence is 14 residues long. The CDR3: CASSLNAGTNEQFF.

The chain joins TRBV20-1 to TRBJ2-7. The CDR3 consists of 14 residues. Germline CDR1 reads DFQATT; CDR2 reads SNEGSKA (reference sequence). The CDR3 loop reads CSARGYAVSLEQYF.